The rows below give T cell receptor beta chains drawn from one sample of a study of T-cell memory formation after mild COVID-19. TCRdb fed the 5' RACE reads into MiXCR, producing one record per CDR3 protein. The table includes around 250,000 distinct CDR3 sequences, 15% detected once. The source material was PBMCs or a T cell subset sorted from them (not recorded which). The source of these receptors is an adult woman who had mild COVID-19 (a few samples of this study predate the infection). Cell type and time point are not known. Each CDR3 is given with its conserved first and last residue. The D gene is left open where the match is weak. Clone size, where shown, is once, few, many, or a class for clones that have expanded.

v_call,j_call,clone_size,d_call,cdr3_nt,cdr3_aa
TRBV12-3/TRBV12-4,TRBJ2-4,few,TRBD2,TGTGCCAGCAGTATTATAGCGGGGGGGCTTGGCATTCAGTACTTC,CASSIIAGGLGIQYF
TRBV30,TRBJ2-7,-,-,TGTGCCTGGAGTGTACGGCAGTACTACGAGCAGTACTTC,CAWSVRQYYEQYF
TRBV5-6,TRBJ1-5,few,-,TGTGCCAGCACTTCTGAGAGGGAAGGAGGGCCCCAGCATTTT,CASTSEREGGPQHF
TRBV25-1,TRBJ2-7,-,-,TGTGCCAGCAGTGAGGCAGGGAGCTCCTACGAGCAGTACTTC,CASSEAGSSYEQYF
TRBV5-5,TRBJ2-1,few,-,TGTGCCAGCAGCTTCGGCTGGGGCAGAACTAGGAATGAGCAGTTCTTC,CASSFGWGRTRNEQFF
TRBV6-5,TRBJ2-6,-,TRBD1,TGTGCCAGCAGTTACTCTGGGACAGGAATTAGCTCTGGGGCCAACGTCCTGACTTTC,CASSYSGTGISSGANVLTF
TRBV5-1,TRBJ2-1,few,-,TGCGCCAGCAGCTTGAGGTCTAGCGTTGACAATGAGCAGTTCTTC,CASSLRSSVDNEQFF
TRBV9,TRBJ2-1,-,TRBD2,TGTGCCAGCAGCGTAGTCGACGGGAGGGCCGGGAATGAGCAGTTCTTC,CASSVVDGRAGNEQFF
TRBV29-1,TRBJ1-2,-,TRBD1,TGCAGCGTTGGACAGGGGACCAGCAGTGGCTACACCTTC,CSVGQGTSSGYTF
TRBV6-2/TRBV6-3,TRBJ1-6,many,-,TGTGCCAGCAGCTACGAGGGGTTTCGGGATTCACCCCTCCACTTT,CASSYEGFRDSPLHF
TRBV12-3/TRBV12-4,TRBJ2-5,few,TRBD2,TGTGCCAGCAGGAGAGATGGGACTAGCGGGGGACAAGAGACCCAGTACTTC,CASRRDGTSGGQETQYF
TRBV11-2,TRBJ1-1,few,-,TGTGCCAGCAGCTTAGTATCCGGGGTCACTGAAGCTTTCTTT,CASSLVSGVTEAFF
TRBV12-3/TRBV12-4,TRBJ2-7,-,TRBD2,TGTGCCAGCAGTTTAGTTGGACTAGCGGGGGGCGAGCAGTACTTC,CASSLVGLAGGEQYF
TRBV3-1,TRBJ2-7,-,-,TGTGCCAGCAGCCAACGCGCAGGCTACGACGAGCAGTACTTC,CASSQRAGYDEQYF
TRBV7-2,TRBJ2-5,few,TRBD2,TGTGCCAGCAGCCGGACTAGCGGGAGGGCGGGAGAGACCCAGTACTTC,CASSRTSGRAGETQYF
TRBV12-3/TRBV12-4,TRBJ2-1,-,-,TGTGCCAGCAGTCAAAGCGTTGGGCAGTTCTTC,CASSQSVGQFF
TRBV9,TRBJ1-1,-,-,TGTGCCAGCAGCGTAACTCGAGGGTCTGAAGCTTTCTTT,CASSVTRGSEAFF
TRBV6-5,TRBJ1-2,-,-,TGTGCCAGCAGGATACGAGCGGGGGCGCCGGACTATGGCTACACCTTC,CASRIRAGAPDYGYTF
TRBV7-2,TRBJ2-7,-,TRBD1,TGTGCCAGCAGCTTGTCCGGGACAGGGATGAGGGAGCAGTACTTC,CASSLSGTGMREQYF
TRBV11-3,TRBJ2-5,-,TRBD2,TGTGCCAGCAGCTCTATAGCGGGAGGGAAGACCCAGTACTTC,CASSSIAGGKTQYF
TRBV24-1,TRBJ2-1,few,-,TGTGCCACCAGTGGGAAGGGAATCAGGTTCTTC,CATSGKGIRFF
TRBV19,TRBJ1-5,-,TRBD1,TGTGCCAGTAGTAGCCGCACAGGGGGCCGTCAGCCCCAGCATTTT,CASSSRTGGRQPQHF
TRBV5-1,TRBJ2-7,once,-,TGCGCCAGCAGCTTGGGACAGAACTCCCCGCAGTACTTC,CASSLGQNSPQYF
TRBV2,TRBJ1-6,few,-,TGTGCCTCAGCAAAATCGGGGCGGATTAATTCACCCCTCCACTTT,CASAKSGRINSPLHF
TRBV5-1,TRBJ2-1,few,-,TGCGCCAGCAGCCCGGTTACCAATGAGCAGTTCTTC,CASSPVTNEQFF
TRBV5-5,TRBJ2-3,few,-,TGTGCCAGCAGCTCGGATCCCGATACGCAGTATTTT,CASSSDPDTQYF
TRBV7-8,TRBJ2-7,few,TRBD2,TGTGCCAGCCGATTGTCCGGGACTAGCACCTACGAGCAGTACTTC,CASRLSGTSTYEQYF
TRBV7-3,TRBJ2-1,-,TRBD1,TGTGCCAGCAGTCCGGGACAGACGCTATACAATGAGCAGTTCTTC,CASSPGQTLYNEQFF
TRBV5-4,TRBJ2-2,-,TRBD2,TGTGCCAGCAGCCCGGGGCTGCGGGAGGAGGCCGGGGAGCTGTTTTTT,CASSPGLREEAGELFF
TRBV11-2,TRBJ2-1,few,-,TGTGCCAGCAGCTTAGTCCCCAACAATGAGCAGTTCTTC,CASSLVPNNEQFF
TRBV5-1,TRBJ1-2,-,TRBD1,TGCGCCAGCACTCGGCTGGGGACAGGGGGCGCTGGCCCACGAGCCTATGGCTACACCTTC,CASTRLGTGGAGPRAYGYTF
TRBV23-1,TRBJ2-1,-,-,TGCGCCAGCATGGGAGGGGGCAACTCCTACAATGAGCAGTTCTTC,CASMGGGNSYNEQFF
TRBV15,TRBJ2-1,few,-,TGTGCCACCAGCAGAGATGATGGCTACAATGAGCAGTTCTTC,CATSRDDGYNEQFF
TRBV15,TRBJ1-2,-,-,TGTGCCACCAGCAGAGTTGGGGGTAGCCATGGCTACACCTTC,CATSRVGGSHGYTF
TRBV10-2,TRBJ2-6,-,TRBD1,TGCGCCAGCAGCGACGCTCCGGGACAGGGGGCGACTGGGGCCAACGTCCTGACTTTC,CASSDAPGQGATGANVLTF
TRBV7-3,TRBJ2-2,few,TRBD2,TGTGCCAGCAGCTTAAGCCCTAGCGGGTGGGGGACCGGGGAGCTGTTTTTT,CASSLSPSGWGTGELFF
TRBV5-1,TRBJ2-1,-,TRBD1,TGCGCCAGCAGCCTGCGACAGGGGGCGGGGAATGAGCAGTTCTTC,CASSLRQGAGNEQFF
TRBV5-1,TRBJ2-2,-,-,TGCGCCAGCAGCTTGTCCGGGACACCTCGGTCAAGGGAGCTGTTTTTT,CASSLSGTPRSRELFF
TRBV12-3/TRBV12-4,TRBJ2-5,few,TRBD2,TGTGCCAGCAGTGCCGGGACTAACCCCTTTTGGCAATCCGAGACCCAGTACTTC,CASSAGTNPFWQSETQYF
TRBV30,TRBJ2-3,-,-,TGTGCCTGGAATCCAGGGACAGATACGCAGTATTTT,CAWNPGTDTQYF
TRBV20-1,TRBJ1-1,-,-,TGCAGCAGCGGTCGTGCGGGACGTACGAACACTGAAGCTTTCTTT,CSSGRAGRTNTEAFF
TRBV24-1,TRBJ2-3,-,TRBD2,TGTGCCACCAGTGATTTCGGGCGGGGGGACGCAGATACGCAGTATTTT,CATSDFGRGDADTQYF
TRBV5-4,TRBJ2-7,-,TRBD2,TGTGCCAGCAGCTCCGGGGGGGACTACGAGCAGTACTTC,CASSSGGDYEQYF
TRBV7-3,TRBJ1-5,many,-,TGTGCCAGCAGCTTAAGGCAGGATAGCAATCAGCCCCAGCATTTT,CASSLRQDSNQPQHF
TRBV28,TRBJ2-3,few,-,TGTGCCAGCAGGGCTTGGGGGGGCACAGATACGCAGTATTTT,CASRAWGGTDTQYF
TRBV5-1,TRBJ1-6,-,-,TGCGCCAGCAGCTTGGAGGGAAGTACCGCCTTCACCTTT,CASSLEGSTAFTF
TRBV14,TRBJ1-5,few,TRBD1,TGTGCCAGCAGCCAAACAGGGGTCCATCAGCCCCAGCATTTT,CASSQTGVHQPQHF
TRBV4-1,TRBJ2-7,few,-,TGCGCCAGCAGCCCCGCCGGGGCAGCCTACGAGCAGTACTTC,CASSPAGAAYEQYF
TRBV5-5,TRBJ1-4,-,-,TGTGCCAGCAGCCGCCCGATTGGTGAAAAACTGTTTTTT,CASSRPIGEKLFF
TRBV5-1,TRBJ1-4,few,-,TGCGCCAGCAGCTTTCGTAGGGACGGTAGAGAAAAACTGTTTTTT,CASSFRRDGREKLFF
TRBV7-7,TRBJ2-3,-,-,TGTGCCAGCAGCTTAGCTCAGGGTTTGACAGATACGCAGTATTTT,CASSLAQGLTDTQYF
TRBV5-1,TRBJ2-7,-,-,TGCGCCAGGGAGAGAGGATGTTACGAGCAGTACTTC,CARERGCYEQYF
TRBV20-1,TRBJ2-7,few,TRBD1,TGCAGTGCCGGACAGGCCTACGAGCAGTACTTC,CSAGQAYEQYF
TRBV6-5,TRBJ2-7,-,-,TGTGCCAGCGGACGGGACCCCTACGAGCAGTACTTC,CASGRDPYEQYF
TRBV5-5,TRBJ1-5,few,-,TGTGCCAGCAGCTTTGGCGGGGATAGCAATCAGCCCCAGCATTTT,CASSFGGDSNQPQHF
TRBV5-1,TRBJ2-1,-,-,TGCGCCAGCAGCTTGGCCGGCGGAAAGTACAATGAGCAGTTCTTC,CASSLAGGKYNEQFF
TRBV7-9,TRBJ1-6,once,TRBD1,TGTGCCAGCAGCCCCCGGACAGGGGTAAATTCACCCCTCCACTTT,CASSPRTGVNSPLHF
TRBV4-1,TRBJ2-7,few,-,TGCGCCAGCAGCCAAATTTCCAGGGCGAGATCCTACGAGCAGTACTTC,CASSQISRARSYEQYF